A single sample gave rise to the 10 T cell receptor beta chains below, sequenced in a study of blood T cell repertoires in COVID-19. Profiling relied on immunoSEQ multiplex PCR, and the TCRdb table lists in-frame clones only, not all of them. The data show around 320,000 clones, approximately 89% seen once. The sample taken for sequencing was peripheral blood. The receptors were sampled from a woman in her 30s who had recovered from COVID-19.

This clone was seen ten or more times. This chain joins TRBV2 and TRBJ1-2; 11 bases map to TRBD1. Per the germline V gene, CDR1 is SNHLY and CDR2 is FYNNEI. V shed 4 bases and J 4 bases; nucleotides not matched to a gene: 2. CDR3 size: 14 residues. DNA of the CDR3: TGTGCCAGCAGTGCGGACAGGGGGCCCTATGGCTACACCTTC. It is translated as CASSADRGPYGYTF.

The chain links TRBV5-5 to TRBJ2-2, with D tentatively TRBD1 (5 bases). The CDR3 contains 15 residues. From germline, CDR1 is SGHKS and CDR2 YYEKEE (reference sequence). Trimming left V 2 bases short and J 7 bases short, with 15 bases between. CDR3 amino acids: CASSFLGGADGELFF. DNA for the CDR3: TGTGCCAGCAGCTTCCTTGGTGGGGCGGACGGGGAGCTGTTTTTT.

This clone was counted once. The chain combines TRBV19 with TRBJ2-1; 7 bases fit TRBD1. J lost 5 bases, V lost 4 bases, and 2 bases had no gene match. Germline V lookup: CDR1 LNHDA, CDR2 SQIVND (reference sequence). The CDR3 has 13 residues. The CDR3 bases are TGTGCCAGTAGTAGGGGACAGAACAATGAGCAGTTCTTC. It is translated as CASSRGQNNEQFF.

V gene TRBV18 combines with J gene TRBJ1-4; 9 bases are a match to TRBD1. The CDR3 has 15 residues. From germline, CDR1 is KGHSH and CDR2 LQKENI. V lost 3 bases to trimming and J lost 8 bases; unmatched junction nucleotides: 7. The CDR3 DNA reads as TGTGCCAGCTCACCCCAACAGGGGGCAGGAGAAAAACTGTTTTTT. Translation gives CASSPQQGAGEKLFF.

The chain joins TRBV14 to TRBJ2-3, with TRBD2 as a possible D gene (6 bases). The V end was cut by 1 base, the J end by 0 bases, with 8 bases between. The CDR3 runs 15 residues. The germline gives CDR1 SGHDN, CDR2 FVKESK. CDR3 nucleotides: TGTGCCAGCAGCCAAGCCGGGACTAGCACAGATACGCAGTATTTT. It translates to CASSQAGTSTDTQYF.

This clone is a singleton in its sample. The CDR3 DNA reads as TGCAGCGTTGACGGTAGGGGTCAAGGCAATGAGCAGTTCTTC. Its translation is CSVDGRGQGNEQFF. The chain uses TRBV29-1 and TRBJ2-1; possibly TRBD1 for D (5 bases). V was cut by 3 bases and J by 6 bases, with 15 bases left in between. Germline V lookup: CDR1 SQVTM, CDR2 ANQGSEA. The CDR3 length is 14 residues.

V is TRBV30 and J is TRBJ1-5; maybe TRBD1 (6 bases). This CDR3 is 13 amino acids long. V dropped 3 bases and J dropped 7 bases, with 13 bases sitting between them. In germline, CDR1 is GTSNPN, CDR2 SVGIG (reference sequence). Here the CDR3 reads CAWRRAQGQPQHF. Written as DNA, the CDR3 is TGTGCCTGGAGAAGAGCGCAGGGGCAGCCCCAGCATTTT.

This rearrangement joins TRBV29-1 to TRBJ2-3; 10 nucleotides agree with TRBD1. The CDR3 is 14 residues long. The germline CDR1 and CDR2 sequences are SQVTM and ANQGSEA. J gave up 3 bases and V 7 bases, and 7 bases lay outside the gene matches. In DNA, the CDR3 is TGCAGCGGGCGATGGACAGGGGGAACAGATACGCAGTATTTT. The encoded protein is CSGRWTGGTDTQYF.

The rearrangement joins TRBV24-1 to TRBJ2-7; 11 nucleotides agree with TRBD2. The CDR3 spans 16 residues. Germline values: CDR1 KGHDR, CDR2 SFDVKD. Unmatched junction bases numbered 5, after V lost 4 bases and J lost 1 base. This CDR3 is CATSDSSGGPSYEQYF. CDR3 coding DNA: TGTGCCACCAGTGACTCTAGCGGGGGGCCTTCCTACGAGCAGTACTTC.

This sequence joins TRBV5-6 and TRBJ2-3, with D perhaps matching TRBD2 (5 bases). Deletions cut 0 bases from V and 2 bases from J, with 13 bases between. Germline V lookup: CDR1 SGHDT, CDR2 YYEEEE. This CDR3 has 16 residues. DNA of the CDR3: TGTGCCAGCAGCTTGGCAAGAGGGCCTTTCACAGATACGCAGTATTTT. This sequence encodes CASSLARGPFTDTQYF.